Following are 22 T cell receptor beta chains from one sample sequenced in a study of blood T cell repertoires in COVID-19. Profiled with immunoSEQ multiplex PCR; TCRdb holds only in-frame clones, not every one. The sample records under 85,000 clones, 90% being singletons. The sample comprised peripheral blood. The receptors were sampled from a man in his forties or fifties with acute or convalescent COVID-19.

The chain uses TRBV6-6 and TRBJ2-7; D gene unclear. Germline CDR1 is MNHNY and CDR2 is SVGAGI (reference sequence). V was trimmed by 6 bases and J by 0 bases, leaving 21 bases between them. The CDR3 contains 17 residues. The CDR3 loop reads CASSRALPVSSSYEQYF. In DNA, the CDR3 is TGTGCCAGCAGCCGAGCACTCCCCGTTTCGAGCTCCTACGAGCAGTACTTC.

The CDR3 region is CATSDHGGQETQYF. In DNA, the CDR3 is TGTGCCACCAGTGATCACGGGGGCCAAGAGACCCAGTACTTC. The chain employs TRBV24-1 and TRBJ2-5; TRBD2 might be the D (6 bases). Germline V lookup: CDR1 KGHDR, CDR2 SFDVKD. V was shortened by 3 bases and J by 1 base, with 8 bases between the two germline ends. There are 14 residues in the CDR3.

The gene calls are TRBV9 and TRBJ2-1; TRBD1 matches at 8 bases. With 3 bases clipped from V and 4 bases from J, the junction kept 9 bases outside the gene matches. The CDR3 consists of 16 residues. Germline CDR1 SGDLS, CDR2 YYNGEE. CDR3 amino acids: CASSANTGTGYNEQFF. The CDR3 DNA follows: TGTGCCAGCAGCGCCAACACCGGGACAGGATACAATGAGCAGTTCTTC.

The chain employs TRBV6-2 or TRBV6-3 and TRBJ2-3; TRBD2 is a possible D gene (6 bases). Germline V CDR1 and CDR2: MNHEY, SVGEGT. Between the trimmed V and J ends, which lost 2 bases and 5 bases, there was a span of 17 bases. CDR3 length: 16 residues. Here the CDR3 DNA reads TGTGCCAGCAGTTACCAGGGACTCCCTAATTTAGATACGCAGTATTTT. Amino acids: CASSYQGLPNLDTQYF.

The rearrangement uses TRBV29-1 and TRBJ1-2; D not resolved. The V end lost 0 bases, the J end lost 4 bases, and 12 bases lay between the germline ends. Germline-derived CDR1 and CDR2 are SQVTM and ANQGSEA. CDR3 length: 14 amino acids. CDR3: CSVEDSRFAYGYTF. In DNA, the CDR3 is TGCAGCGTTGAAGATTCCAGGTTCGCCTATGGCTACACCTTC.

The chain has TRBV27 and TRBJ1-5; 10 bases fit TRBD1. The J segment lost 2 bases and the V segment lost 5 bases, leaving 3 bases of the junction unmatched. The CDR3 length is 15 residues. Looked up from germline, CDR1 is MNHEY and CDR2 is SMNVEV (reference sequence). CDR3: CASSPGTGGNQPQHF. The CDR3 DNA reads TGTGCCAGCAGTCCGGGGACAGGGGGCAATCAGCCCCAGCATTTT.

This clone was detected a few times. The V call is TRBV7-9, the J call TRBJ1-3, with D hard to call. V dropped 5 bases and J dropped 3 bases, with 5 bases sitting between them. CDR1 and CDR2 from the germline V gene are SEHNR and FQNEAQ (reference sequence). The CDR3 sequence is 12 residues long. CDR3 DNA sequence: TGTGCCAGCAGCCAAAATGGAAACACCATATATTTT. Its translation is CASSQNGNTIYF. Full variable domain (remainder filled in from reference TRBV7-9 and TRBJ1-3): DTGVSQNPRHKITKRGQNVTFRCDPISEHNRLYWYRQTLGQGPEFLTYFQNEAQLEKSRLLSDRFSAERPKGSFSTLEIQRTEQGDSAMYLCASSQNGNTIYFGEGSWLTVV.

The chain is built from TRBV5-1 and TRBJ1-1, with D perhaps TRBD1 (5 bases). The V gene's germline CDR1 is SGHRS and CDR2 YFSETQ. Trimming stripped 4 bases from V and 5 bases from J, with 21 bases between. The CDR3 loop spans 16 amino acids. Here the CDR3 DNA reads TGCGCCAGCAGCCCGGGACGGACTACAGAGTCTACTGAAGCTTTCTTT. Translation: CASSPGRTTESTEAFF.

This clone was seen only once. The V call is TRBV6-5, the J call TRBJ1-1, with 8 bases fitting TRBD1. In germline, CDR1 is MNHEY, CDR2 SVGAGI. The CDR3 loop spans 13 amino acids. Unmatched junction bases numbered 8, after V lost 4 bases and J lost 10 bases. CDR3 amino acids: CASSLTGDRRAFF. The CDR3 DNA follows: TGTGCCAGCAGTTTGACAGGGGATCGGCGAGCTTTCTTT.

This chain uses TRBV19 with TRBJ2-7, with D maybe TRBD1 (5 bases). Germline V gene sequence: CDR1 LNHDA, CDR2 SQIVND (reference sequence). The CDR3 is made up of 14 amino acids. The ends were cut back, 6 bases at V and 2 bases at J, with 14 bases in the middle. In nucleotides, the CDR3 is TGTGCCAGTAGAACCGGACACGGCGCCTACGAGCAGTACTTC. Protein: CASRTGHGAYEQYF.

In DNA, the CDR3 is TGTGCCAGCAGTCTCGGACACCAAGAAGCTTTCTTT. It yields the protein CASSLGHQEAFF. V is TRBV6-5 and J is TRBJ1-1, with D possibly TRBD1 on 5 matching bases. Looked up from germline, CDR1 is MNHEY and CDR2 is SVGAGI. Trimming cost V 5 bases and J 8 bases, with 12 bases left between them. There are 12 residues in the CDR3.

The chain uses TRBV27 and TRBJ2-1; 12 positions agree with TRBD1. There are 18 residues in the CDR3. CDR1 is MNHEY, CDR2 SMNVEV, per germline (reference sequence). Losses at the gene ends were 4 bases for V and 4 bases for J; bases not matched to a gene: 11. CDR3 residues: CASSSPGQGASWYNEQFF. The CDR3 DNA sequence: TGTGCCAGCAGTTCTCCGGGACAGGGGGCGTCGTGGTACAATGAGCAGTTCTTC.

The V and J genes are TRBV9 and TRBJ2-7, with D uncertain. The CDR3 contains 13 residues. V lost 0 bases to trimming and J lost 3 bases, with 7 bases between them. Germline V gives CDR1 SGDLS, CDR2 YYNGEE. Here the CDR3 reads CASSVGEFYEQYF. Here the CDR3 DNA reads TGTGCCAGCAGCGTAGGAGAATTCTACGAGCAGTACTTC.

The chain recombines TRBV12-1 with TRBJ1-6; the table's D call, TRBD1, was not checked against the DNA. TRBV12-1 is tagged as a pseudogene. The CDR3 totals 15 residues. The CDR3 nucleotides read TGTGCCAGCAGCCGGTCCACAGGGGTAAATTCACCCCTCCACTTT. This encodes CASSRSTGVNSPLHF.

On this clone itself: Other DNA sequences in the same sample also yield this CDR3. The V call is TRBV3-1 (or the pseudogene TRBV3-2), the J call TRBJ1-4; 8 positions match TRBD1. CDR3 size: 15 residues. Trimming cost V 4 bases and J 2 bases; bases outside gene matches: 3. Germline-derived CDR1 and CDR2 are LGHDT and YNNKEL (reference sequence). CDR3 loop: CASSPRTGTNEKLFF. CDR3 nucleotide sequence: TGTGCCAGCAGCCCCCGGACAGGGACTAATGAAAAACTGTTTTTT.

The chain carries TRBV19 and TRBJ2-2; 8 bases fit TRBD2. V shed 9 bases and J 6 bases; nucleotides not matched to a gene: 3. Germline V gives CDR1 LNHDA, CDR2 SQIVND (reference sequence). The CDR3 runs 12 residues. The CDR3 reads CASPGLAGELFF. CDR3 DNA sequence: TGTGCCAGCCCGGGACTAGCCGGGGAGCTGTTTTTT.

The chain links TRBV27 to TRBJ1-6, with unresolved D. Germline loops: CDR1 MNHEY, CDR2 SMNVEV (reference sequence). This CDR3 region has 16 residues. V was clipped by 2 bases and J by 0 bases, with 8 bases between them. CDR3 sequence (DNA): TGTGCCAGCAGTTTAAATCCGAGCTCCTATAATTCACCCCTCCACTTT. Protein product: CASSLNPSSYNSPLHF.

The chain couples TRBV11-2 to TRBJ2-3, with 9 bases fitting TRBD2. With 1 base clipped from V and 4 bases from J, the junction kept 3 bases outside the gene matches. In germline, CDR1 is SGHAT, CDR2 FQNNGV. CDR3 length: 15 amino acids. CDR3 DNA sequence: TGTGCCAGCAGCTTAGGTGGGACTAGCCCAGATACGCAGTATTTT. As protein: CASSLGGTSPDTQYF.

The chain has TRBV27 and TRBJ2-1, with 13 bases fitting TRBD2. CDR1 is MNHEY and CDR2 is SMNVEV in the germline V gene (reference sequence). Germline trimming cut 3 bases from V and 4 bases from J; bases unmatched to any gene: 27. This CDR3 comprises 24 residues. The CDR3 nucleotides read TGTGCCAGCAGTTTCAGGGCCCGGGGGACTAGCGGGACCTTCATGGGCTCTTCTTACAATGAGCAGTTCTTC. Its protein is CASSFRARGTSGTFMGSSYNEQFF.

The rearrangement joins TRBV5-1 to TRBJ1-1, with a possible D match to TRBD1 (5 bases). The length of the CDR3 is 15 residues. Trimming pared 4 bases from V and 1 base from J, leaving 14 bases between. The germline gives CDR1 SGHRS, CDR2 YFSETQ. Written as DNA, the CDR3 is TGCGCCAGCAGCCCCTCAACAGGATGGAACACTGAAGCTTTCTTT. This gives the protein CASSPSTGWNTEAFF.

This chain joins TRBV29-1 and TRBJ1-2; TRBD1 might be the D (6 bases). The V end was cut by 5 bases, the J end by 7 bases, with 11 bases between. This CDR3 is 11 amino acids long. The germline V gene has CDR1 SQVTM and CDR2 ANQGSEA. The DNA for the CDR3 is TGCAGCGTTATTAGGGGGTCTGGCTACACCTTC. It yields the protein CSVIRGSGYTF.

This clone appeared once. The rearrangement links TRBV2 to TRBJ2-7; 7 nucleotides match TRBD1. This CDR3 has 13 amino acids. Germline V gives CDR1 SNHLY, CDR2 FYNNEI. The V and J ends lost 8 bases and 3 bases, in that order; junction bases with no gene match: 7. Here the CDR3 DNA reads TGTGCCAGCGGGACAGAAAGTTTCTACGAGCAGTACTTC. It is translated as CASGTESFYEQYF.